This is a list of T cell receptor beta chains from one sample in a study of brain T cells in children with intractable seizures. Repertoires were generated with immunoSEQ multiplex PCR, while TCRdb's copy carries only in-frame clones and drops some. The table lists about 340,000 clones, over 90% of them singletons. Sample: peripheral blood, taken about 5 months after surgery. The receptors come from a boy in the first two years of life with tuberous sclerosis and intractable seizures. The conserved cysteine and the conserved F or W are not part of the CDR3 here. A D gene is named only where the DNA matches it firmly.

>NA|TRBJ1-3|TRBV4-2
ASSQNVSPYSGNTIY
>NA|TRBJ2-1|TRBV6-5
ASSYEQGFYEQF
>NA|TRBJ1-2|TRBV7-9
ASSTTSLDYGYT
>NA|TRBJ1-3|TRBV14
ASSQVRGGNTIY
>NA|TRBJ2-2|TRBV24-1
ATSDLQAGELF
>NA|TRBJ2-5|TRBV12-3/TRBV12-4
ASSLGFQETQY
>NA|TRBJ2-3|TRBV19
ASSSVPTDTQY
>NA|TRBJ2-3|TRBV20-1
SASATASYTDTQY
>TRBD2|TRBJ2-7|TRBV6-1
ASSDLAGADEQY
>NA|TRBJ2-3|TRBV30
AWSVPSAASTDTQY
>TRBD1|TRBJ1-1|TRBV6-5
ASRTGANTEAF
>NA|TRBJ2-5|TRBV5-8
ASSSSGSILETQY
>TRBD1|TRBJ2-6|TRBV19
ASSSDRGGSGANVLT
>NA|TRBJ1-4|TRBV3-1/TRBV3-2
ASSQGELEGEKLF
>NA|TRBJ1-1|TRBV7-9
ASSLVVGDTEAF
>NA|TRBJ1-5|TRBV28
ASTGAGQPQH
>TRBD1|TRBJ1-2|TRBV4-2
ATQGQGSIYGYT
>TRBD2|TRBJ2-3|TRBV30
AWSVTGGSADTQY
>TRBD2|TRBJ2-5|TRBV15
ATSRAPRGSQETQY
>NA|TRBJ1-1|TRBV12-3/TRBV12-4
ASSLGPNTEAF
>TRBD2|TRBJ2-5|TRBV7-2
ASSLAGGLRETQY
>NA|TRBJ2-1|TRBV6-5
ASSYSRQGVHEQF
>NA|TRBJ1-1|TRBV7-6
ASSLSSQGEAF
>TRBD2|TRBJ2-3|TRBV3-1/TRBV3-2
ASSLYRGGADTQY
>TRBD2|TRBJ2-5|TRBV4-1
ASSQDEAGGETQY
>NA|TRBJ2-1|TRBV11-3
ASSLDLSRNYNEQF
>NA|TRBJ1-2|TRBV30
AWSPGEPGYT
>NA|TRBJ1-5|TRBV7-9
ASSNDRLNQPQH
>NA|TRBJ2-5|TRBV25-1
ASSEYGWVRETQY
>NA|TRBJ1-1|TRBV4-1
ASSQAGGQGGTEAF
>NA|TRBJ1-1|TRBV6-5
ASSPQGRQTEAF
>NA|TRBJ1-1|TRBV7-9
ASTDRGGTEAF
>TRBD1|TRBJ2-7|TRBV19
ASSPGTGVYYEQY
>NA|TRBJ1-3|TRBV4-2
ASSQGLKIGNTIY
>NA|TRBJ2-3|TRBV9
ASSVSTDTQY
>NA|TRBJ1-4|TRBV19
ASSPDRLLGNEKLF
>NA|TRBJ2-2|TRBV30
AWQTVLDTGELF
>NA|TRBJ2-3|TRBV12-3/TRBV12-4
ASSLPGLLLQY
>NA|TRBJ2-7|TRBV15
ATSRDRTAYEQY
>NA|TRBJ2-7|TRBV27
ASSLGGRSSYEQY
>TRBD2|TRBJ2-7|TRBV4-1
ASSQPIAGGAYEQY
>NA|TRBJ1-1|TRBV19
ASSIIGLEAF
>TRBD2|TRBJ2-7|TRBV6-2/TRBV6-3
ASSYELAGPYEQY
>TRBD1|TRBJ2-3|TRBV24-1
ATSESHTGTGYTDTQY
>NA|TRBJ1-1|TRBV10-2
ASSESSGGKAF
>NA|TRBJ2-2|TRBV19
ASIPSLSSGELF
>NA|TRBJ1-2|TRBV3-1/TRBV3-2
ASSQDLAPNYGYT
>TRBD2|TRBJ2-3|TRBV5-1
ASLKPGGSYYTQY
>TRBD2|TRBJ2-2|TRBV5-1
ASLPGLAGGPTGELF
>TRBD2|TRBJ2-5|TRBV5-1
ASSLRLAGAQETQY
>NA|TRBJ1-2|TRBV6-2/TRBV6-3
ASSYVGGYGYT
>NA|TRBJ2-7|TRBV6-5
ASGRADYEQY
>TRBD1|TRBJ2-2|TRBV7-3
ASSSQGAGELF
>NA|TRBJ1-1|TRBV19
ASRGRASTEAF
>NA|TRBJ2-1|TRBV21-1
ASSKATGNEQF
>TRBD2|TRBJ2-3|TRBV4-2
ASSQDKVRASGNTDTQY
>TRBD2|TRBJ2-2|TRBV6-4
ASSGTSGRPGSYTGELF
>NA|TRBJ2-1|TRBV3-1/TRBV3-2
ASSQVPAGSSYNEQF
>NA|TRBJ1-1|TRBV19
ASSMTGKTEAF